This TCR beta chain is from a study of blood T cell repertoires in COVID-19. About the study: There were acute and convalescent COVID-19 samples, and they came from the United States, Italy and Spain. In each case, the material was cDNA or gDNA derived from T cells, B-cell-depleted T cells, or PBMCs.

The method was immunoSEQ multiplex PCR; TCRdb's version includes in-frame clones alone and lacks a portion of them. The table has under 75,000 clones, roughly nine tenths seen once. The sequenced sample was peripheral blood. The TCR was taken from a man aged 45-65 years with active COVID-19.

In DNA form, the CDR3 reads TGTGCCACCAGCAGAGATTTGTCTTTGAGCACTGAAGCTTTCTTT. This codes for CATSRDLSLSTEAFF. This chain links TRBV15 with TRBJ1-1, with D uncertain. This CDR3 spans 15 amino acids. Trimming took off 0 bases at V and 4 bases at J, with 12 bases between the two ends. Germline V gene data show CDR1 as LNHNV and CDR2 as YYDKDF (reference sequence).